The sequence of this T cell receptor (beta chain) was determined in a study of cytomegalovirus exposure and HLA in healthy donors. Across the whole study: Researchers found that about four fifths of over 350 genotyped donors fell within the Caucasian-associated ancestry cluster.

As for this clone: Its antigen is as yet unknown.

V dropped 6 bases and J dropped 3; count of bases not matched to a gene: 2. CDR1 is MNHNY, CDR2 SVGAGI, per germline (reference sequence). This CDR3 spans 14 amino acids. General study points: For most TCR sequences rarity was the rule, although some public TCRs occurred in many donors. According to a later analysis, donors in an Asian-associated ancestry cluster reportedly had fewer N-insertions than the roughly 670-donor mean.

13 Jbeta primers and 60 Vbeta primers were used for the PCR. Sequencing used immunoSEQ multiplex PCR; TCRdb keeps in-frame clones, though not all of them. The sample lists some 130,000 clones, less than 80% seen once, with less than 5% in the top ten. The chain joins TRBV6-6 to TRBJ2-5; 12 nucleotides agree with TRBD2. The receptor's source is a man aged 50 or older in good health and CMV-seropositive. The source material was PBMCs. The CDR3 nucleotides are TGTGCCAGCAGCCGGACTAGCGGGGAAGAGACCCAGTACTTC. It yields the protein CASSRTSGEETQYF.